Presented here are 2 T cell receptor beta chains from one specimen sequenced in a study of tissue T cells after allogeneic stem cell transplantation. Repertoires were generated with immunoSEQ multiplex PCR, while TCRdb's copy carries only in-frame clones and drops some. The top ten hold 13% to 15% of the sample, which has about 5,600 clones, roughly 61% seen once. The sequences come from duodenum tissue, collected at autopsy. The receptors were sampled from a woman aged 18 to 55 with breast cancer.

Comment on this clone: Additional DNA sequences in this sample encode the identical CDR3. This chain links TRBV9 with TRBJ2-3; TRBD1 might be the D (6 bases). This CDR3 has 13 residues. Germline V gene sequence: CDR1 SGDLS, CDR2 YYNGEE. V was pared by 0 bases and J by 4 bases, with 6 bases between. For the CDR3, the DNA is TGTGCCAGCAGCGTAGGGGGGCCAGATACGCAGTATTTT. Its protein product is CASSVGGPDTQYF.

For the CDR3, the DNA is TGTGCCAGCAGCCCCCCCGGATCAGTTAGCGAGACCCAGTACTTC. Translated: CASSPPGSVSETQYF. The chain has TRBV7-2 and TRBJ2-5; D not certain. This CDR3 has 15 residues. The germline gives CDR1 SGHTA, CDR2 FQGNSA. With 5 bases removed from V and 5 bases from J, the gap between germline ends came to 18 bases.